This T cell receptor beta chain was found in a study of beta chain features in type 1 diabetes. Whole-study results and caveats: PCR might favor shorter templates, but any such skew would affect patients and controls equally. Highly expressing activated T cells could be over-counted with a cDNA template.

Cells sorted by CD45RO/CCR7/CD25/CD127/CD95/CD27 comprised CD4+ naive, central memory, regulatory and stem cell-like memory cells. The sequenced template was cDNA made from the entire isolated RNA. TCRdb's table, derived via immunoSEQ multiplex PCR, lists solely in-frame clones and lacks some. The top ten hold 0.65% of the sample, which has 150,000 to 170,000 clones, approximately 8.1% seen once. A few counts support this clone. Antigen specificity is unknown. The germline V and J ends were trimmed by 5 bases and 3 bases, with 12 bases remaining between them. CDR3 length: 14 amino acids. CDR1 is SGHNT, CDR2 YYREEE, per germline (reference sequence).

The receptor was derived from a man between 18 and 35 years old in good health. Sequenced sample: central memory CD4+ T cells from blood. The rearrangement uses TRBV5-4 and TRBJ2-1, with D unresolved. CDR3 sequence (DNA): TGTGCCAGCAGATCAGCGCTAAGCTACAATGAGCAGTTCTTC. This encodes CASRSALSYNEQFF.